This T cell receptor beta chain emerged from a study of tumor-infiltrating lymphocytes in primary liver carcinoma. Study-level information: Those enrolled were patients of both sexes, who were aged 30 to 69 years. Productive TCRbeta read yields ran from roughly 3.6 to 7.1 million per sample and were similar between tissues. Study conclusions and caveats: Bulk unsorted samples prevented comparison of CD4+ and CD8+ repertoires. The overlap of tumor-adjacent and tumor-blood pairs was smaller than that of tumor region pairs.

CDR1 is GTSNPN and CDR2 is SVGIG in the germline V gene (reference sequence). The CDR3 covers 16 residues. Germline DNA was extracted too, while blood RNA derived from unsorted whole blood. A constant-region primer served to make TCR beta cDNA from about 530 ng total RNA. Nested multiplex PCR, run for three rounds with slightly modified ARM-PCR, yielded TCR beta libraries. A C-beta reverse primer and TRBV1-TRBV30 forward primers served in each of the first two PCR rounds, at about 10 cycles apiece. Each CDR3 protein gets one entry after TCRdb re-called the multiplex PCR reads with MiXCR. The sample comprises fewer than 250,000 distinct CDR3 sequences, 65% of which are singletons, and 6% to 8.5% rests with the top ten. On this clonotype: The antigen remains unidentified. The junction differs from germline at one of its ends, possibly a read error.

The rearrangement links TRBV30 to TRBJ2-1, with TRBD2 matching 7 bases. The specimen sequenced was peripheral blood. The receptor comes from a woman aged 55 to 70 with primary liver carcinoma and hepatitis B virus infection. The CDR3 reads CAWSPPGSSGYNEQLF. CDR3 DNA: TGTGCCTGGAGCCCCCCGGGGTCTAGCGGCTACAATGAGCAGTTGTTC.